The rows below give T cell receptor beta chains drawn from one sample of a study of shared clonotypes between healthy human individuals. Some clones are missing from TCRdb's copy, which holds only in-frame ones; the method was immunoSEQ multiplex PCR. This table has approximately 810,000 clones, 85% to 95% appearing once. The specimen was naive CD8+ T cells sorted from blood. All receptors derive from a young man in good health. Both conserved end residues are part of each CDR3. Clone size is stated in some rows and not others, as once, few, many or a class when expanded.

v_call	j_call	clone_size	cdr3_aa
TRBV7-7	TRBJ2-1	-	CASSHSVNSYNEQFF
TRBV4-3	TRBJ2-7	-	CASSQEPGTSSYEQYF
TRBV2	TRBJ2-3	-	CASSAGTSPVTDTQYF
TRBV27	TRBJ2-1	-	CASSFGLAGVYEQFF
TRBV2	TRBJ2-7	-	CASSEGTYEQYF
TRBV7-9	TRBJ2-7	-	CASSLYATSGHSYEQYF
TRBV7-9	TRBJ2-1	-	CASSYPVRYYNEQFF
TRBV27	TRBJ2-3	-	CASSPKPPRLGAADTQYF
TRBV27	TRBJ1-2	-	CASSIGSGDGYTF
TRBV5-4	TRBJ2-6	-	CASPAGGSGANVLTF
TRBV7-9	TRBJ2-7	-	CASGTSGSYEQYF
TRBV29-1	TRBJ2-4	-	CSVEKSGLAKNIQYF
TRBV2	TRBJ2-3	-	CASVGGTISTDTQYF
TRBV11-3	TRBJ2-1	-	CASRLAGERVEQFF
TRBV25-1	TRBJ2-1	-	CATGGTGARDEQFF
TRBV6-6	TRBJ1-5	-	CASRHRPYSNQPQHF
TRBV15	TRBJ2-7	once	CATSTWTGSEQYF
TRBV29-1	TRBJ1-2	-	CSVLGEYYGYTF
TRBV28	TRBJ2-7	-	CASSLAPRPYEQYF
TRBV11-2	TRBJ2-7	-	CASSLASGRGYEQYF
TRBV29-1	TRBJ1-1	-	CSVELEQGETFF
TRBV6-6	TRBJ2-7	-	CASSPHSYEQYF
TRBV29-1	TRBJ2-1	-	CSVAGSYNNEQFF